These T cell receptor beta chains were read from a single sample in a study of T cell changes during pregnancy in multiple sclerosis. The data were produced by immunoSEQ multiplex PCR, yet TCRdb's version contains in-frame clones alone and is incomplete. The data show 70,000 to 90,000 clones, with 90% to 95% seen just once and approximately 0.75% held by the top ten. The sequencing here drew on peripheral blood, taken in the second trimester of pregnancy. The receptors were gathered from a female donor in good health, enrolled as a control in a pregnancy study. The conserved cysteine and the conserved F or W are not part of the CDR3 here. Fields, in order: J gene, clone size, V gene, CDR3 protein. The size entry is marked missing in some rows and otherwise reads once, few, many or a size class.

J: TRBJ2-5
size: once
V: TRBV9
CDR3: ASSVTRGPGETQY

J: TRBJ2-3
size: NA
V: TRBV7-2
CDR3: ASSLVADTSTDTQY

J: TRBJ1-5
size: NA
V: TRBV4-3
CDR3: ASSQTYRGGNQPQH

J: TRBJ1-3
size: NA
V: TRBV5-1
CDR3: ASSLGTGSSGNTIY

J: TRBJ2-1
size: NA
V: TRBV6-5
CDR3: ASSWAGGLSNEQF

J: TRBJ2-3
size: NA
V: TRBV7-8
CDR3: ASSRTGLAGVTDTQY

J: TRBJ1-2
size: once
V: TRBV13
CDR3: ASSRRNPGQGDHGYT

J: TRBJ1-2
size: NA
V: TRBV10-3
CDR3: ATRQGDYGYT

J: TRBJ2-3
size: NA
V: TRBV7-9
CDR3: ASSLAGGTDTQY

J: TRBJ1-1
size: NA
V: TRBV14
CDR3: ASSQGQGAINTEAF

J: TRBJ1-2
size: NA
V: TRBV7-9
CDR3: ASSLEQDYGYT

J: TRBJ1-2
size: NA
V: TRBV25-1
CDR3: ASTFQGTSYGYT

J: TRBJ1-3
size: NA
V: TRBV25-1
CDR3: ASRGVLGNTIY

J: TRBJ2-3
size: NA
V: TRBV2
CDR3: ASGADSRTDTQY

J: TRBJ1-5
size: NA
V: TRBV30
CDR3: AWRPPGTGPAQPQH

J: TRBJ1-1
size: NA
V: TRBV19
CDR3: ASSNRGGRRNTEAF

J: TRBJ2-7
size: NA
V: TRBV19
CDR3: ASSTGYEQY

J: TRBJ1-3
size: NA
V: TRBV6-6
CDR3: ASRQDSGNTIY

J: TRBJ2-7
size: NA
V: TRBV7-8
CDR3: ASSLYERGSSYEQY

J: TRBJ2-1
size: NA
V: TRBV5-6
CDR3: ASSLGRRGTGYYNEQF

J: TRBJ1-4
size: NA
V: TRBV19
CDR3: ASSQGHPGEKLF

J: TRBJ1-5
size: once
V: TRBV27
CDR3: ASSLRGQGPSNQPQH